The rows below give T cell receptor beta chains drawn from one sample of a study of Ad26.COV2.S vaccination and SARS-CoV-2 variants. The protocol was immunoSEQ multiplex PCR, while the TCRdb copy is restricted to in-frame clones and leaves out a portion. Of some 340,000 clones detected, around four fifths appear once; the ten largest clones hold approximately 2.1%. The sequencing used peripheral blood, collected in a trial of Ad26.COV2.S vaccine versus placebo. All receptors come from a person aged 18-60 years who received the Ad26.COV2.S COVID-19 vaccine or a placebo. Both conserved end residues are part of each CDR3. The D gene is left open where the match is weak. The size entry is marked missing in some rows and otherwise reads once, few, many or a size class.

CDR3 DNA	CDR3 protein	D gene	clone size	V gene	J gene
TGTGCCCTACGACCGGACAGGGGGGCATCCGGGGAGCTGTTTTTT	CALRPDRGASGELFF	TRBD1	-	TRBV10-3	TRBJ2-2
TGTGCCAGCAGTAGGGACTCCGGGGTGGATACGCAGTATTTT	CASSRDSGVDTQYF	-	-	TRBV6-5	TRBJ2-3
TGTGCCAGCAGCTTAGAGGGGTGGCAGTTCTTC	CASSLEGWQFF	-	-	TRBV7-2	TRBJ2-1
TGTGCCAGCAGCTTACCTCTGGGAGGCCTTAGGGGAAACACCATATATTTT	CASSLPLGGLRGNTIYF	-	once	TRBV7-9	TRBJ1-3
TGCAGCGTGCTGGTGAGAGAGACCCAGTACTTC	CSVLVRETQYF	-	-	TRBV29-1	TRBJ2-5
TGCGCCAGCAGCGCCACAGGGGGCCAGAGGACAGATACGCAGTATTTT	CASSATGGQRTDTQYF	TRBD1	-	TRBV5-1	TRBJ2-3
TGTGCCAGCAGTGTTCAGTATAATTCACCCCTCCACTTT	CASSVQYNSPLHF	-	-	TRBV12-3/TRBV12-4	TRBJ1-6
TGTGCCACCAGTGATTACAGGTCCAGGGGGGACCAAGAGACCCAGTACTTC	CATSDYRSRGDQETQYF	-	-	TRBV24-1	TRBJ2-5
TGTGCCAGCAGCGCGGCCCGGGGTACCGAGACCCAGTACTTC	CASSAARGTETQYF	-	-	TRBV5-4	TRBJ2-5
TGTGCCAGCAGCGACACCGGGACAGGAAATTATGGCTACACCTTC	CASSDTGTGNYGYTF	TRBD1	-	TRBV6-4	TRBJ1-2
TGTGCCAGCGGGAGGGGGGCAAATACGCAGTATTTT	CASGRGANTQYF	-	-	TRBV27	TRBJ2-3
TGTGCCAGCAGCTATCGGGGGGCCGTGGATACGCAGTATTTT	CASSYRGAVDTQYF	-	-	TRBV13	TRBJ2-3
TGTGCCAGCAGCCAAGTTGGGGGCCCAGATACGCAGTATTTT	CASSQVGGPDTQYF	-	-	TRBV14	TRBJ2-3
TGTGCCAGTAGTATCGGGACAGGGGGCTTAAATGAGCAGTTCTTC	CASSIGTGGLNEQFF	TRBD1	-	TRBV19	TRBJ2-1
TGCGCCAGCAGCCAAAACCCCAACGGTGAAAAACTGTTTTTT	CASSQNPNGEKLFF	-	-	TRBV4-1	TRBJ1-4
TGTGCCATCAGTCCGGGAGGGGGCAATCAGCCCCAGCATTTT	CAISPGGGNQPQHF	-	once	TRBV10-3	TRBJ1-5
TGTGCCAGTACTGTGGGGGGGACACAGAACACTGAAGCTTTCTTT	CASTVGGTQNTEAFF	-	few	TRBV19	TRBJ1-1
TGTGCCAGCAGCCCTTTGGGACAGACGAACACTGAAGCTTTCTTT	CASSPLGQTNTEAFF	TRBD1	once	TRBV4-2	TRBJ1-1
TGTGCCAGCAGCCAAGATTGGCTAGCGGGAGCGTACTACGAGCAGTACTTC	CASSQDWLAGAYYEQYF	TRBD2	many	TRBV14	TRBJ2-7
TGTGCCAGCTCAGCGGGGGGGTCAGATACGCAGTATTTT	CASSAGGSDTQYF	TRBD2	-	TRBV11-3	TRBJ2-3
TGTGCCAGCAGCGTACAGGGTCTCTTTGGCTACACCTTC	CASSVQGLFGYTF	-	-	TRBV14	TRBJ1-2
TGTGCCAGTAGTATTTTGCAGGGGGGGTCCTACGAGCAGTACTTC	CASSILQGGSYEQYF	-	-	TRBV19	TRBJ2-7
TGTGCCAGCAGTACAGGGATTGGGGCTTTCTTT	CASSTGIGAFF	-	-	TRBV2	TRBJ1-1
TGTGCCAGCAGCCCCGTGGGGGCAGGGGGTTTCGCCTACGAGCAGTACTTC	CASSPVGAGGFAYEQYF	TRBD1	medium-sized	TRBV28	TRBJ2-7
TGTGCCAGCAGCGGATTGGACAAGCCCTATTTGAACACTGAAGCTTTCTTT	CASSGLDKPYLNTEAFF	-	-	TRBV11-3	TRBJ1-1
TGTGCCAGTAGTATTACCCCACAAAACCTTCTTGGCTACACCTTC	CASSITPQNLLGYTF	-	-	TRBV19	TRBJ1-2
TGTGCCAGCAGCTTCTCAGGAACCAATCAGCCCCAGCATTTT	CASSFSGTNQPQHF	-	-	TRBV5-6	TRBJ1-5